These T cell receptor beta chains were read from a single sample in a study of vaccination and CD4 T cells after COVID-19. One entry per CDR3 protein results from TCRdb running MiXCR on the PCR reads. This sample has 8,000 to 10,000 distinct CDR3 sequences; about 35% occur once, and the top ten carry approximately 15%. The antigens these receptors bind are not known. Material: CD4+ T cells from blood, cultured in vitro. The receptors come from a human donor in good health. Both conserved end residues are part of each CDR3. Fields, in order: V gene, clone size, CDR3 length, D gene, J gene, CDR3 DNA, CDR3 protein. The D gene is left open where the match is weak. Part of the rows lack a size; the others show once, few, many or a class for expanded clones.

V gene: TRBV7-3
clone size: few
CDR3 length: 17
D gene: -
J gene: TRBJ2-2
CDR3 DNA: TGTGCCAGCAGCTTAAGGGGCGGGGGCGCGAACACCGGGGAGCTGTTTTTT
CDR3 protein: CASSLRGGGANTGELFF

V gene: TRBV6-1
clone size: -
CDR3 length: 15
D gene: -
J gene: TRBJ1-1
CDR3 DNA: TGTGCCAGCAGCCACCTGGGACAAGGGAACACTGAAGCTTTCTTT
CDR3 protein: CASSHLGQGNTEAFF

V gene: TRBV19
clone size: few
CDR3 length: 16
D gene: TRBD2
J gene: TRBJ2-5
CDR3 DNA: TGTGCCAGTATGGGAGGGGACGCCCAGTACCAAGAGACCCAGTACTTC
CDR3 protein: CASMGGDAQYQETQYF

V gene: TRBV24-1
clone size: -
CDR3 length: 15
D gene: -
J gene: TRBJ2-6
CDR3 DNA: TGTGCCACCAGTGGTTCAGGGCCCGGGGCCAACGTCCTGACTTTC
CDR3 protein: CATSGSGPGANVLTF

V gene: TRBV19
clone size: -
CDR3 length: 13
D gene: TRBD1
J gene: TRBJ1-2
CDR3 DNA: TGTGCCACCCGACAGGGGGAAGCGGGCGGCTACACCTTC
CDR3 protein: CATRQGEAGGYTF

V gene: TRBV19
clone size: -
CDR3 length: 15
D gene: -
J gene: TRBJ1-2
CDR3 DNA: TGTGCCAGTAGTATAGAAGGGGGACTCCCCTCCGGCTACACCTTC
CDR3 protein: CASSIEGGLPSGYTF

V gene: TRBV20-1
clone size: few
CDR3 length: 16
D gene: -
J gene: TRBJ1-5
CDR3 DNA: TGCAGTGTTAGAAACTCAGGGGCGCAAGATTCGGAGCCCCAGCATTTT
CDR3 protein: CSVRNSGAQDSEPQHF

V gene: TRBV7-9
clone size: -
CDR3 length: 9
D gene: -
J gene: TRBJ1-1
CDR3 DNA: TGTGCCACCGAAGGTGAAGCTTTCTTT
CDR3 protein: CATEGEAFF

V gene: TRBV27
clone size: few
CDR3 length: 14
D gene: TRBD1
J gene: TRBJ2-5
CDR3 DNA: TGTGCCAGCAGTTCATCGACAGGGGGCTTGGCCCAGTACTTC
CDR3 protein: CASSSSTGGLAQYF

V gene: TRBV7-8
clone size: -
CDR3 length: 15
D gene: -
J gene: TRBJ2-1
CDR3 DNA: TGTGCCAGCAGAGTAACTAGCTTTGGCTACAATGAGCAGTTCTTC
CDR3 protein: CASRVTSFGYNEQFF

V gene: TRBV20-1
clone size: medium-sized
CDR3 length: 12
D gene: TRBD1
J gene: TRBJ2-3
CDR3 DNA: TGCAGTGTGGGACAGGGCACAGATACGCAGTATTTT
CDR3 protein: CSVGQGTDTQYF

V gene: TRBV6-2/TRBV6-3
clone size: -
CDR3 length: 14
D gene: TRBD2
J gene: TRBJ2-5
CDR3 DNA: TGTGCCAGCATCCCTAGCGGGAGGGAGGAGACCCAGTACTTC
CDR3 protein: CASIPSGREETQYF

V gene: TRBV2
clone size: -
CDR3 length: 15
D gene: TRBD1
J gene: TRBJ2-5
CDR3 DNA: TGTGCCAGCACCATTAACAGGGGAGAAAGGGAGACCCAGTACTTC
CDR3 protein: CASTINRGERETQYF

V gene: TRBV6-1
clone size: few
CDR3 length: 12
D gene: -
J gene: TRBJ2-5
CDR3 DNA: TGTGCCAGCAGTGAAGCGAGGGAGACCCAGTACTTC
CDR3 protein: CASSEARETQYF

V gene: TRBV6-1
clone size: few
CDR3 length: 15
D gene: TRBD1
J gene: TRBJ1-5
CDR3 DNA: TGTGCCAGCAGGCCACCGGGACAGATCAATCAGCCCCAGCATTTT
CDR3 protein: CASRPPGQINQPQHF

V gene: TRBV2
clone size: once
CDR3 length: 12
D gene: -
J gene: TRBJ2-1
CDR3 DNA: TGTGCCAGCAGACCAGAGTACAATGAGCAGTTCTTC
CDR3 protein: CASRPEYNEQFF

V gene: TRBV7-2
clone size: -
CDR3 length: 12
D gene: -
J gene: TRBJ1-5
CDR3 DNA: TGTGCCAGCAGCTTTAACGATCAGCCCCAGCATTTT
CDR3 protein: CASSFNDQPQHF

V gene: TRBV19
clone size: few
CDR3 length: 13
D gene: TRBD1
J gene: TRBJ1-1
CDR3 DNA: TGTGCCAGTACAGGGGGTAGAAGGACTGAAGCTTTCTTT
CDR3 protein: CASTGGRRTEAFF

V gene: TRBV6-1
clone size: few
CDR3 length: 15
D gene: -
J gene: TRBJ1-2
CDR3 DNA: TGTGCCAGCAGTGAAGCGCGGTCCGCTAACTATGGCTACACCTTC
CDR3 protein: CASSEARSANYGYTF

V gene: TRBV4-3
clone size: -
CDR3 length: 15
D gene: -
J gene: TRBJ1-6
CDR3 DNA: TGCGCCAGCAGCCAGGGGGGCTCCTATAATTCACCCCTCCACTTT
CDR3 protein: CASSQGGSYNSPLHF

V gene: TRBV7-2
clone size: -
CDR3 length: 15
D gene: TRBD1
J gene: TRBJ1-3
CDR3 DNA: TGTGCCAGCGGAACTGGGACAGACTCTGGAAACACCATATATTTT
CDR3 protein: CASGTGTDSGNTIYF

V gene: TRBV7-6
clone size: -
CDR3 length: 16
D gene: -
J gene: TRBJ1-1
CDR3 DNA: TGTGCCAGCAGCTTAGGAGGGCGAGCTAGGAACACTGAAGCTTTCTTT
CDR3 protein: CASSLGGRARNTEAFF

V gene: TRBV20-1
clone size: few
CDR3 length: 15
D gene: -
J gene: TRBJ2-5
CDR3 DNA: TGCAGTGCTAGACCACGACTTGGGGGAGATGAGACCCAGTACTTC
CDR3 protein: CSARPRLGGDETQYF

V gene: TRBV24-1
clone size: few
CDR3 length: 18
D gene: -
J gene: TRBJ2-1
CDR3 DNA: TGTGCCACCAGTGATATGAAGATGGTAGGCAGGAACTACAATGAGCAGTTCTTC
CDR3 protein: CATSDMKMVGRNYNEQFF

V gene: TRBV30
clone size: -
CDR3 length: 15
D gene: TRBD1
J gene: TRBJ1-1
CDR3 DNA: TGTGCCTGGAGTGTATGGGGGACAGGGGACACTGAAGCTTTCTTT
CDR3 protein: CAWSVWGTGDTEAFF

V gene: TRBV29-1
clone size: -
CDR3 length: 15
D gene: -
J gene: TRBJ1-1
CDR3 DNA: TGCAGCGTTGAAGGGGAGTGGAGGGGGGGTACTGAAGCTTTCTTT
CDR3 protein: CSVEGEWRGGTEAFF

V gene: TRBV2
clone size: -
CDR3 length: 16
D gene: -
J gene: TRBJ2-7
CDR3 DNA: TGTGCCAGCAGTGAAGGCGCTTTCTTCAGTGGCTACGAGCAGTACTTC
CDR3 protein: CASSEGAFFSGYEQYF

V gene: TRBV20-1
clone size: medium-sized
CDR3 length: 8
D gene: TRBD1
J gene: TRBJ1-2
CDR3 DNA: TGCAGTGCTAGAGCGGACAGGTTC
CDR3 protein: CSARADRF

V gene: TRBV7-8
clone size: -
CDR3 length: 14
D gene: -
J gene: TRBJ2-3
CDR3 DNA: TGTGCCAGCACCCGGAGGGTTTTAACAGATACGCAGTATTTT
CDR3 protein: CASTRRVLTDTQYF

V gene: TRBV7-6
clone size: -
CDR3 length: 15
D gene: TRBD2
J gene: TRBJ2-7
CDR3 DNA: TGTGCCAGCAGCCAAGGGACTAGCAGCTACTACGAGCAGTACTTC
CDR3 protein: CASSQGTSSYYEQYF

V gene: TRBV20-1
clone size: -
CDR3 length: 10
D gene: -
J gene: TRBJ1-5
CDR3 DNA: TGCAGTGCCGGGGAACCCGAAGGGCATTTT
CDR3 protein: CSAGEPEGHF

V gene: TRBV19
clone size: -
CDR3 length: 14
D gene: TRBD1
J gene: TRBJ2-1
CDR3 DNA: TGTGCCACAGATGGGGACAGGTCCTACAATGAGCAGTTCTTC
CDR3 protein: CATDGDRSYNEQFF

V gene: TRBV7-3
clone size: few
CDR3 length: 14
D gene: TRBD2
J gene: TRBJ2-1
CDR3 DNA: TGTGCCAGCAGCCGACTAGCGGGAGCGAGTGAGCAGTTCTTC
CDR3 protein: CASSRLAGASEQFF

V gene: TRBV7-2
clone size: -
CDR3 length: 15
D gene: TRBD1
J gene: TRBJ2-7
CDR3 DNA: TGTGCCAGCAGCTTAGGTGGGGACAGTGGGGACGAGCAGTACTTC
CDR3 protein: CASSLGGDSGDEQYF

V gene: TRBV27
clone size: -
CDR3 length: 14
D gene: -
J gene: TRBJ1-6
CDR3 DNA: TGTGCCAGCAGTTTATTTAAGAAGAATTCACCCCTCCACTTT
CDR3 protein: CASSLFKKNSPLHF

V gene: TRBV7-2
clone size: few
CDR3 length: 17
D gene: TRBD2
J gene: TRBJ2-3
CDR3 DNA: TGTGCCAGCAGCCCCCACCGGACTAGCGGGAGTGGAGATACGCAGTATTTT
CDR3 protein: CASSPHRTSGSGDTQYF

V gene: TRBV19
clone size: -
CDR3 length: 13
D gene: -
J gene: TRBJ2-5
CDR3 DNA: TGTGCCAGTAGTACCCGGGGCAGCGAGACCCAGTACTTC
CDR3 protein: CASSTRGSETQYF

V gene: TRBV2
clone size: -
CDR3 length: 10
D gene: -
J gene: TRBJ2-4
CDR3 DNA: TGTGCCAGCGGAGGAAACATTCAGTACTTC
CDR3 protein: CASGGNIQYF

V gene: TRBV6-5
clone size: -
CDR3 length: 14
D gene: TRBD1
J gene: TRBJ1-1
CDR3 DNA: TGTGCCAGCAGTTCCCGACAGGGTGACACTGAAGCTTTCTTT
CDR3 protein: CASSSRQGDTEAFF

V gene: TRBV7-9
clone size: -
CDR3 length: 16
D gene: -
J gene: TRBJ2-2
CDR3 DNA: TGTGCCAGCAGCTTTCCGGGACACAGGAACACCGGGGAGCTGTTTTTT
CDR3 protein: CASSFPGHRNTGELFF

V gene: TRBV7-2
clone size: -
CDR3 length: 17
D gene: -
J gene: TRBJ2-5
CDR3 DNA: TGTGCCAGCAGCTTATTCCCTCAGGGGAAAAGGGGGGAGACCCAGTACTTC
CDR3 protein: CASSLFPQGKRGETQYF

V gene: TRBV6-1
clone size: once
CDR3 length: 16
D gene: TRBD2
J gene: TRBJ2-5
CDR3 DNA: TGTGCCAGCAGTGGAAGGACTAGCGGGAGCGAGGAGACCCAGTACTTC
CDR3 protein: CASSGRTSGSEETQYF

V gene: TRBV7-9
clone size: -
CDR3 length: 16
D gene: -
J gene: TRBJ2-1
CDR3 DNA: TGTGCCAGCACTACCCTCATGGCCCACAGGTACAATGAGCAGTTCTTC
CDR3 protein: CASTTLMAHRYNEQFF

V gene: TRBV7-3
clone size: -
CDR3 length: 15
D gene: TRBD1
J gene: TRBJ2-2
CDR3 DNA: TGTGCCAGCAGCTTACAGGGGGCGAACACCGGGGAGCTGTTTTTT
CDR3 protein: CASSLQGANTGELFF

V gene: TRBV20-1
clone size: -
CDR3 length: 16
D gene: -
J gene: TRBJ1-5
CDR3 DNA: TGCAGTGCTAGGAAGTTTACACGAAATAGCAATCAGCCCCAGCATTTT
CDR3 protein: CSARKFTRNSNQPQHF

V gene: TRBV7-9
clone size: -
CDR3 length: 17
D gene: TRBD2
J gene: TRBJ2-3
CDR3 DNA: TGTGCCAGCAGCTTAGAACGGGGACTAGCGGCCACAGATACGCAGTATTTT
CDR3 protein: CASSLERGLAATDTQYF

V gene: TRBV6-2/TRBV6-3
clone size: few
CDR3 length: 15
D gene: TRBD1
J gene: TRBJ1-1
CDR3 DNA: TGTGCCAGCAGTTACTCGGACAGGGGGAACACTGAAGCTTTCTTT
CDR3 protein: CASSYSDRGNTEAFF

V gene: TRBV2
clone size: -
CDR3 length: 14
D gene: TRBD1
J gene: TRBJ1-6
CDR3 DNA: TGTGCCAGCAGTCCGGGACAGGGGGGTTCACCCCTCCACTTT
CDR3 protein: CASSPGQGGSPLHF

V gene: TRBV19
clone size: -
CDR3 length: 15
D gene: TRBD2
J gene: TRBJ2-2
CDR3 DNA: TGTGCCAGCTCCCGGACTAGCGGCAACACCGGGGAGCTGTTTTTT
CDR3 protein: CASSRTSGNTGELFF